This T cell receptor beta chain was found in a study of cytomegalovirus exposure and HLA in healthy donors. This CDR3 region has 15 residues. Trimming removed 3 bases at V and 4 bases at J, with 13 bases between. Germline values: CDR1 MDHEN, CDR2 SYDVKM. The PCR was carried out with 60 Vbeta primers and 13 Jbeta primers. Assay: immunoSEQ multiplex PCR; the TCRdb copy retains only in-frame clones and omits some. This table has 100,000 to 150,000 clones, about 80% appearing once. Of note for this clone: What it binds is unknown.

Overall study findings and caveats: Reportedly, TCR beta sequences accurately predicted HLA-A and HLA-B alleles in most subjects.

The receptor's source is a woman in her 40s in good health and CMV-seronegative. The chain recombines TRBV28 with TRBJ1-5; TRBD1 might be the D (6 bases). Sequencing was performed on PBMCs. This chain's CDR3 is CASSLSSQGNQPQHF. In nucleotides, the CDR3 is TGTGCCAGCAGTTTGAGTTCCCAGGGGAATCAGCCCCAGCATTTT.